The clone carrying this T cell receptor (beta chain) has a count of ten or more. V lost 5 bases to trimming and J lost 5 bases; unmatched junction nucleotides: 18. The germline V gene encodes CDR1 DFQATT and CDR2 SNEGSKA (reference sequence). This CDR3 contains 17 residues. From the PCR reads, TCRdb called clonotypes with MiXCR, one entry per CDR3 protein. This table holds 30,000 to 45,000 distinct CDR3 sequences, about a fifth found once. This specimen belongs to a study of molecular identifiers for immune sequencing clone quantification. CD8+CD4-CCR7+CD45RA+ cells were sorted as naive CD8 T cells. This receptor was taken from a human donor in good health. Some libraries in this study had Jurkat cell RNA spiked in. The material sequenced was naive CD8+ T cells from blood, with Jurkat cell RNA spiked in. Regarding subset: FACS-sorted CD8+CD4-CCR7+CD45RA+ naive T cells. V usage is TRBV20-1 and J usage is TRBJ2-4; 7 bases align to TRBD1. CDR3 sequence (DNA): TGCAGTGCTTATACGACAGGGTTGGGAAGCGAGGAAAACATTCAGTACTTC. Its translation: CSAYTTGLGSEENIQYF.